This T cell receptor beta chain was recorded in a study of blood T cell repertoires in COVID-19. Study summary: PBMCs, B-cell-depleted T cells, or T cells were the source of the cDNA or gDNA that made up the material.

Trimming left V 0 bases short and J 4 bases short, with 5 bases between. Germline-derived CDR1 and CDR2 are SGHNT and YYREEE (reference sequence). This CDR3 is 13 amino acids long. Residents of approximately 25 US areas, aged roughly 18 to 90 years, made up the participants. Participants' own reports of clinical history determined their cohort assignment. This clone was picked up one time. Other DNA sequences within the sample encode an identical CDR3. Method: immunoSEQ multiplex PCR; TCRdb's copy keeps in-frame clones and lacks some. The table has more than 300,000 clones, 90% seen once. The chain has TRBV5-4 and TRBJ1-5; the D is unclear. The specimen sequenced was PBMCs or T cells enriched from blood (not recorded which). The TCR originated in a woman under 40 who had been exposed to COVID-19. The CDR3 protein is CASSLAGNQPQHF. In nucleotides, the CDR3 is TGTGCCAGCAGCTTGGCCGGTAATCAGCCCCAGCATTTT. Using reference TRBV5-4 and TRBJ1-5 for the parts outside the CDR3, the full variable domain is ETGVTQSPTHLIKTRGQQVTLRCSSQSGHNTVSWYQQALGQGPQFIFQYYREEENGRGNFPPRFSGLQFPNYSSELNVNALELDDSALYLCASSLAGNQPQHFGDGTRLSIL.